This entry lists 11 T cell receptor beta chains sequenced from one sample in a study of blood T cell repertoires in COVID-19. TCRdb's copy holds only in-frame clones and misses some; the assay was immunoSEQ multiplex PCR. The sample carries around 78,000 clones, 88% recorded once. The specimen was peripheral blood. Receptors were obtained from a human donor in a cohort sampled during active COVID-19.

V usage is TRBV15 and J usage is TRBJ2-3, with 7 bases aligning to TRBD2. V was pared by 0 bases and J by 7 bases, with 7 bases of the junction left unmatched. The CDR3 contains 15 residues. Germline lookup yields CDR1 LNHNV and CDR2 YYDKDF (reference sequence). This chain's CDR3 is CATSRERLAENTQYF. The CDR3, as DNA: TGTGCCACCAGCAGAGAGCGCCTAGCGGAGAATACGCAGTATTTT.

This clone came up a few times. V gene TRBV6-2 or TRBV6-3 combines with J gene TRBJ2-7, with D perhaps matching TRBD1 (5 bases). Trimming took 6 bases from V and 0 from J, leaving 15 bases between them. The CDR3 has 15 residues. Germline lookup yields CDR1 MNHEY and CDR2 SVGEGT. DNA for the CDR3: TGTGCCAGCAGCTCAAGACAGCCGGCCTCCTACGAGCAGTACTTC. It is translated as CASSSRQPASYEQYF.

V and J are TRBV2 and TRBJ2-3, with a weak D call TRBD2 (6 bases). V was pared by 7 bases and J by 0 bases, with 11 bases between. The germline V gene encodes CDR1 SNHLY and CDR2 FYNNEI. The CDR3 is 14 residues long. This CDR3 is CASKRATSTDTQYF. In DNA, the CDR3 is TGTGCCAGCAAGCGGGCCACCAGCACAGATACGCAGTATTTT.

The genes are TRBV9 and TRBJ2-7; a weak D match, TRBD1 (5 bases). V shed 4 bases and J shed 0 bases, with 11 bases lying between them. CDR1 is SGDLS and CDR2 is YYNGEE in the germline V gene. The CDR3 is 14 amino acids. The CDR3 protein is CASSPGHVSYEQYF. CDR3 DNA: TGTGCCAGCAGCCCAGGGCACGTCTCCTACGAGCAGTACTTC.

V usage is TRBV9 and J usage is TRBJ1-4, with 7 bases identical to TRBD1. Germline lookup yields CDR1 SGDLS and CDR2 YYNGEE. This CDR3 comprises 15 residues. J was trimmed by 3 bases and V by 3 bases; bases with no gene match: 5. CDR3 sequence: CASSARGQPNEKLFF. CDR3 coding DNA: TGTGCCAGCAGCGCTAGGGGACAGCCTAATGAAAAACTGTTTTTT.

The chain couples TRBV6-1 to TRBJ1-5; D unclear. CDR1 is MNHNS, CDR2 SASEGT, per germline. The ends were cut back, 3 bases at V and 8 bases at J, with 5 bases in the middle. The CDR3 runs to 11 residues. CDR3 loop: CASSDLEPQHF. Written as DNA, the CDR3 is TGTGCCAGCAGTGACCTCGAGCCCCAGCATTTT.

This sequence joins TRBV4-2 and TRBJ1-3, with 7 bases matching TRBD1. V lost 4 bases to trimming and J lost 4 bases; unmatched junction nucleotides: 7. Germline V CDR1 and CDR2: LGHNA, YNFKEQ. This CDR3 comprises 15 residues. In DNA, the CDR3 is TGTGCCAGCAGCCCGACAGGGTCCCACGGAAACACCATATATTTT. Translating gives CASSPTGSHGNTIYF.

V gene TRBV5-5 combines with J gene TRBJ1-4; D perhaps matches TRBD1 (6 bases). The CDR3 runs to 14 residues. Trimming shortened V by 4 bases and J by 5 bases, and 12 bases separated the two germline ends. Germline CDR1 SGHKS, CDR2 YYEKEE (reference sequence). The chain's CDR3 is CASSSGTQNEKLFF. The DNA for the CDR3 is TGTGCCAGCAGCAGCGGGACACAAAATGAAAAACTGTTTTTT. The variable domain in full, with the rest retrieved from reference TRBV5-5 and TRBJ1-4, is DAGVTQSPTHLIKTRGQQVTLRCSPISGHKSVSWYQQVLGQGPQFIFQYYEKEERGRGNFPDRFSARQFPNYSSELNVNALLLGDSALYLCASSSGTQNEKLFFGSGTQLSVL.

The chain combines TRBV18 with TRBJ2-5, with 8 bases aligning to TRBD2. Germline lookup yields CDR1 KGHSH and CDR2 LQKENI. V trimming: 1 base; J trimming: 2 bases; junction bases outside the gene matches: 9. The CDR3 is made up of 17 amino acids. CDR3 in amino acids: CASSPQGSGSRQETQYF. In DNA form, the CDR3 reads TGTGCCAGCTCACCACAGGGGAGCGGGAGCAGACAAGAGACCCAGTACTTC. Full variable domain (outside the CDR3, taken from reference TRBV18 and TRBJ2-5): NAGVMQNPRHLVRRRGQEARLRCSPMKGHSHVYWYRQLPEEGLKFMVYLQKENIIDESGMPKERFSAEFPKEGPSILRIQQVVRGDSAAYFCASSPQGSGSRQETQYFGPGTRLLVL.

V usage is TRBV24-1 and J usage is TRBJ1-5, with D perhaps TRBD1 (5 bases). CDR1 is KGHDR and CDR2 is SFDVKD in the germline V gene. The CDR3 covers 14 residues. V was pared by 9 bases and J by 0 bases, with 11 bases between. The CDR3 reads CATSNGGSNQPQHF. CDR3 DNA: TGTGCCACCTCCAACGGGGGTAGCAATCAGCCCCAGCATTTT.

The J gene is TRBJ1-6, the V gene TRBV4-1, with D possibly TRBD1 on 5 matching bases. The V end was cut by 4 bases, the J end by 10 bases, with 14 bases between. Germline V gene sequence: CDR1 MGHRA, CDR2 YSYEKL. CDR3 length: 14 amino acids. The CDR3 is CASSRGEEGSPLHF. In DNA, the CDR3 is TGCGCCAGCAGCCGGGGGGAGGAGGGATCACCCCTCCACTTT.